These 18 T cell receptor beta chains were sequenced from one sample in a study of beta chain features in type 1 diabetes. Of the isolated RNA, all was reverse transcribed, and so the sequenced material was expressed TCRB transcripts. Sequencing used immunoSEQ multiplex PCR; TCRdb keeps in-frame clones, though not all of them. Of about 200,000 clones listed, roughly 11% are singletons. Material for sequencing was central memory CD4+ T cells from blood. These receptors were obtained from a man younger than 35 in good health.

CDR3 protein: CASSGDRGASETQYF. CDR3 DNA sequence: TGCGCCAGCAGCGGGGACAGAGGAGCCTCGGAGACCCAGTACTTC. This chain links TRBV5-1 with TRBJ2-5; 7 bases fit TRBD1. Trimming took 4 bases from V and 5 from J; bases not matched to a gene: 11. CDR3 length: 15 residues. Germline V gene lookup returns CDR1 SGHRS and CDR2 YFSETQ.

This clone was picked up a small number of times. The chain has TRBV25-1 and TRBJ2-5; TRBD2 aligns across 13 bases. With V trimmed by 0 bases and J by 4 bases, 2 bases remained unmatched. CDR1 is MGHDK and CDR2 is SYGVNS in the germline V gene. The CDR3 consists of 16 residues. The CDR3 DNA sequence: TGTGCCAGCAGTGAATATAGGACTAGCGGGGGAGAGACCCAGTACTTC. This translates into CASSEYRTSGGETQYF.

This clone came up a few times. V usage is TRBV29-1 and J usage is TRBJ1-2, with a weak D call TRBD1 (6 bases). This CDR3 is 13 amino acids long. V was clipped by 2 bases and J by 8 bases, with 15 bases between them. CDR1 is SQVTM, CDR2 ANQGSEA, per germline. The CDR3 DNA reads TGCAGCGTTGAAAAAAGGAACAGGGACGGCTACACCTTC. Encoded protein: CSVEKRNRDGYTF.

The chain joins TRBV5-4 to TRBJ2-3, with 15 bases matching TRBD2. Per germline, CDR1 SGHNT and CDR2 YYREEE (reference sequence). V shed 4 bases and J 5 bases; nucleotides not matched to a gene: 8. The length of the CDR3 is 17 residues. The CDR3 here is CASSGGLAGGLGDTQYF. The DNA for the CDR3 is TGTGCCAGCAGCGGCGGACTAGCGGGAGGGCTGGGAGATACGCAGTATTTT.

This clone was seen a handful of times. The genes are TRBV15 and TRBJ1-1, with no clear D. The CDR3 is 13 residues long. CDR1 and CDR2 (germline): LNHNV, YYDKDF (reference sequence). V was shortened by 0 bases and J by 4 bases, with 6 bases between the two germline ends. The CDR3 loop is CATSRELSTEAFF. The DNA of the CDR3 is TGTGCCACCAGCAGAGAGCTGAGCACTGAAGCTTTCTTT.

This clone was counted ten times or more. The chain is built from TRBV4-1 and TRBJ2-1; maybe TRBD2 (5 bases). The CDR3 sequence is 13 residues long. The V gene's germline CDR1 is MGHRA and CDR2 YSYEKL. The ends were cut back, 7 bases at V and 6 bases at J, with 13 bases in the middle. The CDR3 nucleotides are TGCGCCAGCACCCCACGTGGGAGCAATGAGCAGTTCTTC. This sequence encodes CASTPRGSNEQFF.

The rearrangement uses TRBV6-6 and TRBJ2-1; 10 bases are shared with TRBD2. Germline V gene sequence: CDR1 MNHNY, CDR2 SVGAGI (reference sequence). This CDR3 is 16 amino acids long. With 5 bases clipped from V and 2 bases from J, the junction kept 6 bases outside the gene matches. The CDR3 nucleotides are TGTGCCAGCAGTCATAATAGCGGGGGGCCCTACAATGAGCAGTTCTTC. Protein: CASSHNSGGPYNEQFF.

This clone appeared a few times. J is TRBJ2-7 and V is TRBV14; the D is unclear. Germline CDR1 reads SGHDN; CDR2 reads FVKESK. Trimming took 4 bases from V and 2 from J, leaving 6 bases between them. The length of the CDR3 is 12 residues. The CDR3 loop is CASSRSTYEQYF. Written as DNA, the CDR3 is TGTGCCAGCAGCCGTTCGACCTACGAGCAGTACTTC.

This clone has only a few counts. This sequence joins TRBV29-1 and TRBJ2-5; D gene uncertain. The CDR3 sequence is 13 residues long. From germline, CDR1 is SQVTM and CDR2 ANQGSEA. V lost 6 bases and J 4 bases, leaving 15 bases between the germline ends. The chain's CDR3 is CSVRASVRETQYF. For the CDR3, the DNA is TGCAGCGTACGTGCGAGCGTGAGAGAGACCCAGTACTTC.

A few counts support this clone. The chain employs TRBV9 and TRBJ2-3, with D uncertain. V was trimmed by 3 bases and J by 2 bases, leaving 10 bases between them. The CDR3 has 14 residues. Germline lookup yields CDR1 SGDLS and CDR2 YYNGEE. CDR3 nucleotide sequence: TGTGCCAGCAGCGGACGACAAGTCACAGATACGCAGTATTTT. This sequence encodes CASSGRQVTDTQYF.

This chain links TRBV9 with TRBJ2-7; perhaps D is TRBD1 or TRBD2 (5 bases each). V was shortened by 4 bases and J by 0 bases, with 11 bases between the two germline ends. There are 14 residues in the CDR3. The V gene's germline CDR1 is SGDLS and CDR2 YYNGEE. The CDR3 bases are TGTGCCAGCAGCCCCGGGACGGACTCCTACGAGCAGTACTTC. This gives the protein CASSPGTDSYEQYF.

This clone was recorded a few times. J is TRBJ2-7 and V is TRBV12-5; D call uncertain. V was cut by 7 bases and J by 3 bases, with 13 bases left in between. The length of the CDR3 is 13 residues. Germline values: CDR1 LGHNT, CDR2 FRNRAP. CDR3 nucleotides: TGTGCTAGTGCCTTCTCGACCGTCTACGAGCAGTACTTC. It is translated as CASAFSTVYEQYF.

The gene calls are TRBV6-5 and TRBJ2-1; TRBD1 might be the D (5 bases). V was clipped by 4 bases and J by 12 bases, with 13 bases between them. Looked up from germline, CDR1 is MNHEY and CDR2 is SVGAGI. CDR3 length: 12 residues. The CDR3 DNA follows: TGTGCCAGCAGTTCTGCTGGGGCTAGGCAGTTCTTC. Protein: CASSSAGARQFF.

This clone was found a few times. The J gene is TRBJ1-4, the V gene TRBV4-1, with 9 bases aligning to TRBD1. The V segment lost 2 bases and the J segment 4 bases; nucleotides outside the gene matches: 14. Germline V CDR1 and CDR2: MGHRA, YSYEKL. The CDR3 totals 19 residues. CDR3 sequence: CASSQRGQGYSSVNEKLFF. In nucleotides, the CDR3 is TGCGCCAGCAGCCAACGAGGACAGGGGTATTCGTCTGTTAATGAAAAACTGTTTTTT.

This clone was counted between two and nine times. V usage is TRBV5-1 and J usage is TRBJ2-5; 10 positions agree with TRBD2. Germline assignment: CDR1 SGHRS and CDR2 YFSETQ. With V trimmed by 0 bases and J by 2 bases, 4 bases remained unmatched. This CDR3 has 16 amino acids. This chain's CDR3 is CASSLGLAGVQETQYF. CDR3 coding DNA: TGCGCCAGCAGCTTGGGACTAGCGGGCGTTCAAGAGACCCAGTACTTC. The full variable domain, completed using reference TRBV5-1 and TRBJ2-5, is KAGVTQTPRYLIKTRGQQVTLSCSPISGHRSVSWYQQTPGQGLQFLFEYFSETQRNKGNFPGRFSGRQFSNSRSEMNVSTLELGDSALYLCASSLGLAGVQETQYFGPGTRLLVL.

CDR3 nucleotide sequence: TGCAGCGTTTACGGTGCGGCGGGCGAAAAACTGTTTTTT. Translation: CSVYGAAGEKLFF. The chain combines TRBV29-1 with TRBJ1-4; D is unclear. Germline V lookup: CDR1 SQVTM, CDR2 ANQGSEA. The CDR3 totals 13 residues. Between the trimmed V and J ends, which lost 5 bases and 8 bases, there was a span of 15 bases.

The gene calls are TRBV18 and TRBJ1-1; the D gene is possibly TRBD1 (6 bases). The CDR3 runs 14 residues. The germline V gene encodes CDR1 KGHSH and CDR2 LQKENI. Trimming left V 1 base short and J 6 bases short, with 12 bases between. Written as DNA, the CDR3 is TGTGCCAGCTCACCACTTGGGGGCTACGCTGAAGCTTTCTTT. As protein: CASSPLGGYAEAFF.

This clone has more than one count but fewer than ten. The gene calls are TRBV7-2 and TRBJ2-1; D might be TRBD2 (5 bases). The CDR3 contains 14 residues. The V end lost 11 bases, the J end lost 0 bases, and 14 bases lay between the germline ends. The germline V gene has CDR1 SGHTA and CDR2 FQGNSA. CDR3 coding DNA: TGTGCCTCACGGGCGGGTGGCTCCTACAATGAGCAGTTCTTC. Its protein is CASRAGGSYNEQFF.